This TCR beta chain originates from a study of tumor and adjacent non-tumor tissue in lung cancer. Turning to the study itself: On average, productive TCRbeta reads reached about 4.4 million per sample.

General study results and limits: Top 100 clones took a larger repertoire share in normal lung.

As to this clonotype: The antigen remains undetermined.

TCRbeta libraries were built with three rounds of nested PCR, modified from ARM-PCR. TCRdb passed the multiplex PCR reads through MiXCR, listing each CDR3 protein once. The profile shows about 98,000 distinct CDR3 sequences, around three quarters of them singletons. The template was RNA from unsorted bulk tissue. More than 3 cm separated this lung sample from the edge of the tumor. The germline CDR1 and CDR2 sequences are SGHNT and YYREEE (reference sequence). CDR3 size: 14 residues. V dropped 6 bases and J dropped 3 bases, with 15 bases sitting between them. V usage is TRBV5-4 and J usage is TRBJ2-5; tentatively, D is TRBD2 (7 bases). This receptor was obtained from a man between 60 and 70 years old with small cell lung cancer. Sample: distant non-tumor lung tissue. The CDR3 DNA is TGTGCCAGCAACTCCGCGGGGGCTGAAGAGACCCAGTACTTC. The encoded protein is CASNSAGAEETQYF.